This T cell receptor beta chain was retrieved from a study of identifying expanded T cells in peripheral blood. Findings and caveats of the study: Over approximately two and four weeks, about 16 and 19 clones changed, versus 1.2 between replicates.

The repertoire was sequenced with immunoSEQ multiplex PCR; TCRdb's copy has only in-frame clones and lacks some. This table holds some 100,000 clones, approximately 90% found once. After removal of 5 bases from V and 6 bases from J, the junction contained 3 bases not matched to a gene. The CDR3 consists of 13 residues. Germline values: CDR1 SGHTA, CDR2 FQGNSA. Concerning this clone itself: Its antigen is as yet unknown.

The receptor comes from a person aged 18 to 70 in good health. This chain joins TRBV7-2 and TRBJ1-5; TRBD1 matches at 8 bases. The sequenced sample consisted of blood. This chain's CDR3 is CASSGQGSQPQHF. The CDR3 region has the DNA TGTGCCAGCAGCGGACAGGGAAGTCAGCCCCAGCATTTT.